One and the same sample provided the 15 T cell receptor beta chains below, sequenced in a study of T cell changes during pregnancy in multiple sclerosis. Clones were read by immunoSEQ multiplex PCR, and TCRdb kept only the in-frame ones, dropping some. The sample lists roughly 67,000 clones, more than 85% occurring once. The material was peripheral blood, obtained in the second trimester of pregnancy. The receptors originated from a female donor with multiple sclerosis, enrolled in a pregnancy study.

The chain recombines TRBV13 with TRBJ2-3; perhaps TRBD2 as D (6 bases). V was pared by 2 bases and J by 6 bases, with 18 bases between. The germline V gene encodes CDR1 PRHDT and CDR2 FYEKMQ (reference sequence). CDR3 length: 16 amino acids. DNA of the CDR3: TGTGCCAGCAGCTTAAGATCCGGGACCAGCGGGGATACGCAGTATTTT. Protein: CASSLRSGTSGDTQYF.

The CDR3 coding sequence is TGTGCCAGCAGTGAAGTCAGAGGACAGGGGTTGTATGGCTACACCTTC. This translates into CASSEVRGQGLYGYTF. V is TRBV6-1 and J is TRBJ1-2, with TRBD1 matching 9 bases. With 1 base clipped from V and 5 bases from J, the junction kept 8 bases outside the gene matches. The CDR3 covers 16 residues. Looked up from germline, CDR1 is MNHNS and CDR2 is SASEGT.

The chain carries TRBV5-1 and TRBJ2-1, with 7 bases lining up with TRBD1. The CDR3 consists of 16 residues. The ends lost 3 bases at V and 6 bases at J; junction bases unmatched: 12. Germline V CDR1 and CDR2: SGHRS, YFSETQ. CDR3 amino acids: CASSWTGTVGFNEQFF. For the CDR3, the DNA is TGCGCCAGCAGCTGGACCGGGACAGTAGGTTTCAATGAGCAGTTCTTC.

The V call is TRBV18, the J call TRBJ1-1; D remains unclear. V lost 5 bases and J lost 3, with 16 bases in between. The germline gives CDR1 KGHSH, CDR2 LQKENI. CDR3 length: 15 amino acids. This chain's CDR3 is CASSSLPGAHTEAFF. DNA for the CDR3: TGTGCCAGCTCATCGCTCCCGGGAGCCCACACTGAAGCTTTCTTT.

Only one count was recorded for this clone. V usage is TRBV5-1 and J usage is TRBJ1-2; 7 nucleotides align to TRBD1. After removal of 0 bases from V and 5 bases from J, the junction contained 4 bases not matched to a gene. The length of the CDR3 is 14 residues. CDR1 is SGHRS and CDR2 is YFSETQ in the germline V gene. The CDR3 loop reads CASSLDGTAYGYTF. CDR3 coding DNA: TGCGCCAGCAGCTTGGATGGGACAGCTTATGGCTACACCTTC.

This chain links TRBV27 with TRBJ1-1, with D possibly matching TRBD1 (5 bases). Trimming removed 6 bases from V and 7 bases from J, with 18 bases in between. CDR3 length: 14 residues. The germline gives CDR1 MNHEY, CDR2 SMNVEV (reference sequence). The CDR3 nucleotides are TGTGCCAGCAGGCCGACTCCAGGGTTAGGTGAAGCTTTCTTT. Translation: CASRPTPGLGEAFF.

This chain links TRBV9 with TRBJ2-1; 8 nucleotides match TRBD1. Germline-derived CDR1 and CDR2 are SGDLS and YYNGEE. The CDR3 has 13 amino acids. V was pared by 3 bases and J by 7 bases, with 3 bases of the junction left unmatched. CDR3 protein: CASSAGQVNEQFF. The CDR3, as DNA: TGTGCCAGCAGCGCGGGACAGGTGAATGAGCAGTTCTTC.

The chain couples TRBV30 to TRBJ1-1; the D is unclear. CDR1 is GTSNPN and CDR2 is SVGIG in the germline V gene (reference sequence). The CDR3 extends over 12 amino acids. V gave up 8 bases and J gave up 5 bases, with 15 bases separating them. This chain's CDR3 is CARSGVGTEAFF. CDR3 bases: TGTGCCCGGTCCGGGGTAGGGACTGAAGCTTTCTTT.

The V and J genes are TRBV7-2 and TRBJ2-7; D might be TRBD1 (6 bases). The CDR3 sequence is 15 residues long. V lost 5 bases to trimming and J lost 3 bases, with 17 bases between them. Germline loops: CDR1 SGHTA, CDR2 FQGNSA. The CDR3 nucleotides read TGTGCCAGCAGCCGCGCGACGGACAGCTACTACGAGCAGTACTTC. This translates into CASSRATDSYYEQYF.

The V call is TRBV2, the J call TRBJ1-1, with 7 bases fitting TRBD1. Germline V lookup: CDR1 SNHLY, CDR2 FYNNEI. This CDR3 contains 15 residues. With V trimmed by 7 bases and J by 0 bases, 8 bases remained unmatched. The CDR3 bases are TGTGCCAGCACCCCCTGGACAGGAATGAACACTGAAGCTTTCTTT. It encodes CASTPWTGMNTEAFF.

V gene TRBV5-1 combines with J gene TRBJ1-1; D is unresolved. Germline V CDR1 and CDR2: SGHRS, YFSETQ. V shed 0 bases and J shed 5 bases, with 8 bases lying between them. This CDR3 is built from 13 residues. The DNA for the CDR3 is TGCGCCAGCAGCTTGGGTTGGGAGACTGAAGCTTTCTTT. It yields the protein CASSLGWETEAFF.

The rearrangement uses TRBV18 and TRBJ1-1; D is unclear. The germline V gene has CDR1 KGHSH and CDR2 LQKENI. Trimming cost V 0 bases and J 1 base, with 9 bases left between them. The CDR3 contains 15 residues. The CDR3 region has the DNA TGTGCCAGCTCACCACCCTCACAGCAGAACACTGAAGCTTTCTTT. The encoded protein is CASSPPSQQNTEAFF.

The V and J genes are TRBV13 and TRBJ1-4; possibly TRBD1 for D (5 bases). Germline-derived CDR1 and CDR2 are PRHDT and FYEKMQ (reference sequence). This CDR3 spans 14 amino acids. The germline V and J ends were trimmed by 2 bases and 8 bases, with 12 bases remaining between them. The CDR3 sequence is CASSLTGGEEKLFF. CDR3 DNA: TGTGCCAGCAGCTTAACGGGGGGGGAAGAAAAACTGTTTTTT.

This clone was observed a single time. The rearrangement joins TRBV30 to TRBJ1-4; D perhaps matches TRBD1 (6 bases). Germline V CDR1 and CDR2: GTSNPN, SVGIG (reference sequence). Between the trimmed V and J ends, which lost 3 bases and 3 bases, there was a span of 14 bases. The CDR3 sequence is 15 residues long. In DNA form, the CDR3 reads TGTGCCTGGAGCCTCCGGGGACACCCTAATGAAAAACTGTTTTTT. The encoded protein is CAWSLRGHPNEKLFF.

The V gene is TRBV4-3, the J gene TRBJ1-2; a possible D gene is TRBD1 (5 bases). This CDR3 has 19 amino acids. Trimming took off 0 bases at V and 3 bases at J, with 23 bases between the two ends. CDR1 and CDR2 (germline): LGHNA, YSLEER. The CDR3 DNA reads TGCGCCAGCAGCCAAGAGGGGGTGGTCTTTGCGACGGGGGACTATGGCTACACCTTC. Translated: CASSQEGVVFATGDYGYTF.